Here is one TCR beta chain with its context. The antigen is undetermined. Samples had at least 6 million PBMCs isolated from them. With a J-beta primer mix and a sample-barcoded 5' primer, a second PCR ran roughly 6 to 11 cycles. Each CDR3 protein is one row after TCRdb ran MiXCR on the 5' RACE reads. Of about 970,000 distinct CDR3 sequences in the sample, 45% to 60% were seen once. These data are taken from a study of blood T cells in healthy people across ages. The study's findings and limits: As naive T cell percentage varied, TCR beta diversity correlated strongly with it. Donor CMV status was unknown, possibly confounding expanded clonotype changes. The recorded TCR beta diversity per million T cells decreased in a roughly linear manner with age.

The TCR comes from a woman aged 55-69 years in good health. The sequenced material came from blood.

The CDR3 region is CSASLAGGPRSNEQFF. CDR3 in DNA: TGCAGTGCTAGTTTAGCGGGAGGGCCACGGTCCAATGAGCAGTTCTTC. The chain carries TRBV20-1 and TRBJ2-1; 11 bases line up with TRBD2. V lost 3 bases and J lost 6; bases outside the gene matches: 10. Germline CDR1 reads DFQATT; CDR2 reads SNEGSKA (reference sequence). The CDR3 length is 16 residues.